A selection of T cell receptor beta chains follows, all from one sample in a study of breast tumors, draining lymph nodes, adjacent tissues. MiXCR, applied by TCRdb to the multiplex PCR reads, yields one record per CDR3 protein. The sample includes about 89,000 distinct CDR3 sequences, around 30% seen only once; the top ten take 8.1%. The sample comprised axillary lymph node tissue. These receptor sequences come from a female donor with breast cancer. Some clones in this sample may be carry-over from other donors' samples. The CDR3 runs from the conserved cysteine through the conserved F or W. The D gene is left open where the match is weak. Some rows mark clone size as missing; the rest say once, few, many or name a class of expanded clone.

V	size	D	J	DNA	CDR3
TRBV15	many	TRBD1	TRBJ1-2	TGTGCCACCAGCCGAACGGACAGGGTACATGGCTACACCTTC	CATSRTDRVHGYTF
TRBV12-3/TRBV12-4	NA	NA	TRBJ1-2	TGTGCCAGCAGTTTTTCGGGCTCGTCTGGCTACACCTTC	CASSFSGSSGYTF
TRBV10-3	NA	TRBD2	TRBJ2-5	TGTGCCATCAGTGAGGCCAGGACTAGTTGGTTGGGGGAGACCCAGTACTTC	CAISEARTSWLGETQYF
TRBV9	NA	NA	TRBJ2-1	TGTGCCAGCAGCGTAGGGGGAGGGGGCTACCAAGAGACCCAGTACAATGAGCAGTTCTTC	CASSVGGGGYQETQYNEQFF
TRBV19	many	NA	TRBJ2-3	TGTGCCAGTAGTAAGAAACAGGGCTCGACTAGCACAGATACGCAGTATTTT	CASSKKQGSTSTDTQYF
TRBV11-2	many	NA	TRBJ2-5	TGTGCCAGCAGCTTAGGAGGAGGGGTAGAGACCCAGTACTTC	CASSLGGGVETQYF
TRBV20-1	many	NA	TRBJ2-3	TGCGGATCCCGACGAGATGTCGGCGCAGATACGCAGTATTTT	CGSRRDVGADTQYF
TRBV12-3/TRBV12-4	many	TRBD1	TRBJ1-1	TGTGCCAGCAGTGGGGGACAGGGAGAGGGCACTGAAGCTTTCTTT	CASSGGQGEGTEAFF
TRBV12-3/TRBV12-4	many	NA	TRBJ1-2	TGTGCCAGTACTGGGGTTCAGAGGGGCTACACCTTC	CASTGVQRGYTF
TRBV7-3	NA	NA	TRBJ2-5	TGTGCCAGCAGCGTCGCGGACCCACGGGAGACCCAGTACTTC	CASSVADPRETQYF
TRBV3-1	many	NA	TRBJ2-7	TGTGCCAGCAGCCCAGGAACTTACGAGCAGTACTTC	CASSPGTYEQYF
TRBV20-1	NA	NA	TRBJ1-1	TGCAGTGCCGCGAGGGGGAACAGATTGAACACTGAAGCTTTCTTT	CSAARGNRLNTEAFF
TRBV2	many	TRBD2	TRBJ2-1	TGTGCCAGCAGTGAAGTCGGTAGCGGGAGGGTCAATGAGCAGTTCTTC	CASSEVGSGRVNEQFF
TRBV5-1	NA	NA	TRBJ2-7	TGCGCCAGCAGCCTCGGGTGGGGAGTACATCCCCACGAGCAGTACTTC	CASSLGWGVHPHEQYF
TRBV11-3	many	NA	TRBJ2-3	TGTGCCAGCAGCTTAGATTGGGGAGGAATAAATACGCAGTATTTT	CASSLDWGGINTQYF
TRBV20-1	many	NA	TRBJ2-6	TGCAGTGCTCCAGTCTATGGGGCCAACGTCCTGACTTTC	CSAPVYGANVLTF
TRBV6-5	many	NA	TRBJ1-2	TGTGCCAGCAGTCACTCGGGGTATTTAGGGGATGGCTACACCTTC	CASSHSGYLGDGYTF
TRBV6-1	NA	NA	TRBJ2-5	TGTGCCAGCAGTGAGTTTCGGGAGACCCAGTACTTC	CASSEFRETQYF
TRBV11-2	NA	NA	TRBJ2-1	TGTGCCAGCAGCCACTACTCCGGGAAGGAGCAAGATACGCAGTTCTTC	CASSHYSGKEQDTQFF
TRBV29-1	NA	NA	TRBJ1-2	TGCAGCGTTGAGGAAGGGGTCTATGGCTACACCTTC	CSVEEGVYGYTF
TRBV6-1	NA	NA	TRBJ2-1	TGTGCCAGCAGATTACAGAGGCAGGAGCAGTTCTTC	CASRLQRQEQFF
TRBV6-5	few	NA	TRBJ2-2	TGTGCCAGCAGTCACCGGATAGTCAACACCGGGGAGCTGTTTTTT	CASSHRIVNTGELFF
TRBV6-1	NA	NA	TRBJ1-5	TGTGCCAGCAGTACCGGGACGCCGTATAGCAATCAGCCCCAGCATTTT	CASSTGTPYSNQPQHF
TRBV30	many	TRBD1	TRBJ1-5	TGTGCCTGGAGGCTACAGGGGTTCGGCAATCAGCCCCAGCATTTT	CAWRLQGFGNQPQHF
TRBV3-1	NA	NA	TRBJ2-1	TGTGCCAGCAGTCGAGAAGTGACCTACAATGAGCAGTTCTTC	CASSREVTYNEQFF
TRBV5-1	many	NA	TRBJ2-2	TGCGCCAGCAGCGCGCCTCTGGGGGTCGGCACCGGGGAGCTGTTTTTT	CASSAPLGVGTGELFF
TRBV20-1	many	NA	TRBJ2-7	TGCAGTGCTACACGGGACGTCTACGAGCAGTACTTC	CSATRDVYEQYF
TRBV6-6	many	TRBD1	TRBJ1-3	TGTGCCAGCAGTCACCCACAGGGGACTGGAAACACCATATATTTT	CASSHPQGTGNTIYF
TRBV7-9	many	TRBD1	TRBJ2-5	TGTGCCAGCAGGGAACAGGGGAGCCACCAAGAGACCCAGTACTTC	CASREQGSHQETQYF
TRBV6-6	many	NA	TRBJ1-6	TGTGCCAGCAGTTACCCGGACGGTTCACCCCTCCACTTT	CASSYPDGSPLHF
TRBV20-1	many	TRBD2	TRBJ2-7	TGCAGTGGTGCCGGGACTAGCGGGAGGGAGGGGTACGAGCAGTACTTC	CSGAGTSGREGYEQYF
TRBV19	many	NA	TRBJ1-5	TGTGCCAGTAGTATTAGAAAAAGCGGGACTAGTCAGCCCCAGCATTTT	CASSIRKSGTSQPQHF
TRBV4-1	many	NA	TRBJ2-5	TGCGCCAGCAGCCAAGATGGTACAGCTGAGGGGACCCAGTACTTC	CASSQDGTAEGTQYF
TRBV24-1	many	NA	TRBJ2-7	TGTGCCACCAGTACAGGGTCGGGGGAGCAGTACTTC	CATSTGSGEQYF
TRBV7-8	many	NA	TRBJ1-2	TGTGCCAGCACCCTCATGGGGTCCTATGGCTACACCTTC	CASTLMGSYGYTF
TRBV5-1	NA	NA	TRBJ1-5	TGCGCCAGCAGAACCGGGACGGACCCACGGAGGCCCCAGCATTTT	CASRTGTDPRRPQHF
TRBV5-1	many	TRBD2	TRBJ2-7	TGCGCCAGCAGCACTAGCGGGGACAGCTCCTACGAGCAGTACTTC	CASSTSGDSSYEQYF
TRBV7-6	many	NA	TRBJ2-5	TGTGCCAGCAGCTCTGGCTTAATAGGTCGGCGATTTGAGACCCAGTACTTC	CASSSGLIGRRFETQYF
TRBV29-1	many	NA	TRBJ1-5	TGCAGCGTTGCGTACGGGGCGAGCAATCAGCCCCAGCATTTT	CSVAYGASNQPQHF
TRBV6-2/TRBV6-3	many	NA	TRBJ2-5	TGTGCCAGCACCCGGCAAGAGACCCAGTACTTC	CASTRQETQYF
TRBV20-1	many	NA	TRBJ2-3	TGCAGTGCTAGAGTTGGTGCCACAGATACGCAGTATTTT	CSARVGATDTQYF
TRBV7-3	once	TRBD1	TRBJ1-1	TGTGCCAGCAGCTTGACAGGGGGAGGGTCTGAAGCTTCCTTT	CASSLTGGGSEASF
TRBV5-6	many	TRBD1	TRBJ2-3	TGTGCCAGCAGGAGGGACAGGAACACAGATACGCAGTATTTT	CASRRDRNTDTQYF
TRBV2	many	NA	TRBJ2-2	TGTGCCAGCAGTCTCGGACTCACCGGGGAGCTGTTTTTT	CASSLGLTGELFF
TRBV7-2	NA	NA	TRBJ2-7	TGTGCCAGCAGCTTAGTAGCAAACTACGAGCAGTACTTC	CASSLVANYEQYF
TRBV2	many	NA	TRBJ1-2	TGTGCCAGCAGTGATCGGGCGGAAGACGATGGCTACACCTTC	CASSDRAEDDGYTF
TRBV11-2	NA	NA	TRBJ2-5	TGTGCCGGCAGCTTAAGGTGGGGAGCGGCGGAGACCCAGTACTTC	CAGSLRWGAAETQYF
TRBV7-2	NA	NA	TRBJ1-1	TGTGCCAGCAGCGCAAAGCTCAAACCCAACACTGAAGCTCTCTTT	CASSAKLKPNTEALF
TRBV4-3	many	TRBD1	TRBJ1-4	TGCGCCAGCAGCCAAGACCGGGACAGTTATACAACTAATGAAAAACTGTTTTTT	CASSQDRDSYTTNEKLFF
TRBV6-5	many	NA	TRBJ1-6	TGTGCCAGCAGTTACCGGAGGGAACCCCTCCACTTT	CASSYRREPLHF
TRBV7-2	many	NA	TRBJ1-1	TGTGCCAGCAGCTTAGGGACAGTTTATACTGAAGCTTTCTTT	CASSLGTVYTEAFF
TRBV15	NA	TRBD1	TRBJ2-1	TGTGCCACCAGCACGGACAGGGGATCCTACAATGAGCAGTTCTTC	CATSTDRGSYNEQFF
TRBV5-1	NA	TRBD2	TRBJ2-3	TGCGCCGGCAGCCCAGGGACTAGGAGGGTCACAGATACGCAGTATTTT	CAGSPGTRRVTDTQYF
TRBV6-4	many	NA	TRBJ2-7	TGTGCCAGCAGCCCCACCCCGGGGTACGAGCAGTACTTC	CASSPTPGYEQYF
TRBV20-1	many	NA	TRBJ2-2	TGCAGTGCTAGAGATTTTCTGCGGACGAACACCGGGGAGCTGTTTTTT	CSARDFLRTNTGELFF
TRBV29-1	NA	TRBD1	TRBJ1-2	TGCAGCGTTGAATACGGACAGGGCAGCAATGGCTACACCTTC	CSVEYGQGSNGYTF
TRBV5-8	many	NA	TRBJ1-5	TGTGCCAGCAGCTTTCTCCAGAATAGCAATCAGCCCCAGCATTTT	CASSFLQNSNQPQHF
TRBV7-6	many	NA	TRBJ2-2	TGTGCCAGCAGCACCCAAGGAGGCACCGGGGAGCTGTTTTTT	CASSTQGGTGELFF
TRBV5-1	NA	NA	TRBJ1-2	TGCGCCAGCAGCTTGGCCGAAGGGGACTACTATGGCTACACCTTC	CASSLAEGDYYGYTF
TRBV7-2	many	NA	TRBJ2-7	TGTGCCAGCACCCTGGGGAGCTGGGAGCAGTACTTC	CASTLGSWEQYF